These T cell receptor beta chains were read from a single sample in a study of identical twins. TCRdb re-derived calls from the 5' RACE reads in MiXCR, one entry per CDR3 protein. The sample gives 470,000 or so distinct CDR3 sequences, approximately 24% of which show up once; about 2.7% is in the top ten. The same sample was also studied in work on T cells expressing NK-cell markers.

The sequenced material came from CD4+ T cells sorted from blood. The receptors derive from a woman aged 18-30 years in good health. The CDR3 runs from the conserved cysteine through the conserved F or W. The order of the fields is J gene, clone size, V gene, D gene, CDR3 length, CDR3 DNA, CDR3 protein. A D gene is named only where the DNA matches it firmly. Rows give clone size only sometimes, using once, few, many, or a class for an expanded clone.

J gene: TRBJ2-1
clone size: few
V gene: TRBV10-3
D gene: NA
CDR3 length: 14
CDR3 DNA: TGTGCCATCAGTGGCAGTAGCGGAAACAATGAGCAGTTCTTC
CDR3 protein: CAISGSSGNNEQFF

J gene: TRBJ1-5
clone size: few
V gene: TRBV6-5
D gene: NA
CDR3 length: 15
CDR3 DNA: TGTGCCAGCAGTTACTCAGCAGGGGACAATCAGCCCCAGCATTTT
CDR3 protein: CASSYSAGDNQPQHF

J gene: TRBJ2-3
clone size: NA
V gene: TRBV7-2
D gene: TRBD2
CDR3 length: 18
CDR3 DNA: TGTGCCAGCAGCTTAGCCATCTTAGCGGGAGGGCCAACGGATACGCAGTATTTT
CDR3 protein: CASSLAILAGGPTDTQYF

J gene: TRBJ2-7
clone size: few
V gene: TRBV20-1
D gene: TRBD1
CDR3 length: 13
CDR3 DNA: TGCAGTGCTAGTGGCAGGGGGCCCTGGGAGCAGTACTTC
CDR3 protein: CSASGRGPWEQYF

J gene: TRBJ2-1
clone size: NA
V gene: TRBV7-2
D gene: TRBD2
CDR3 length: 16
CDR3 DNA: TGTGCCAGCAGCTTAGCGTCTAGCGGGAGGGCCCAAGTGCAGTTCTTC
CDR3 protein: CASSLASSGRAQVQFF

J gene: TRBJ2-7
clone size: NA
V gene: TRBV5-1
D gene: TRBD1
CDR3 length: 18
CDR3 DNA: TGCGCCAGCAGCTTGGTCCCCACCGGGACAGGGACGGTCCACGAGCAGTACTTC
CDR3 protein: CASSLVPTGTGTVHEQYF

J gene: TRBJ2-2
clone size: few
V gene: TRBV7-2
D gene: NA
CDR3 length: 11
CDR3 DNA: TGTGCCATCTTCAGATCCGGGGAGCTGTTTTTT
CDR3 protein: CAIFRSGELFF

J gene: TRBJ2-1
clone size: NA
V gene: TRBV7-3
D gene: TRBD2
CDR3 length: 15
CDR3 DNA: TGTGCCAGCAGCCTCTTTAGCGGGGGGGCCGGTGAGCAGTTCTTC
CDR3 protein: CASSLFSGGAGEQFF

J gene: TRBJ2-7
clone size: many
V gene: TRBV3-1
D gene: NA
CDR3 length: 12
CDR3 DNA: TGTGCCAGCAGCCACAGGATTGACGAGCAGTACTTC
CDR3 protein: CASSHRIDEQYF

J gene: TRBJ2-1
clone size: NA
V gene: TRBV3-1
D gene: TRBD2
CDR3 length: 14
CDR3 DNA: TGTGCCAGCAGCCATAGCCAGCGGGAGTACGAGCAGTTCTTC
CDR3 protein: CASSHSQREYEQFF

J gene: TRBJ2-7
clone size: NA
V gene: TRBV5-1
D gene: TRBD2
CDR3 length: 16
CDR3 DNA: TGCGCCAGCAGCTTGGCCGTCGGGGCGGGAGTAAACGAGCAGTACTTC
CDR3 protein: CASSLAVGAGVNEQYF

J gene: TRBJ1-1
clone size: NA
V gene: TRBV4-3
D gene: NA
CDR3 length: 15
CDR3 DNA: TGCGCCAGCAGCCAAGATTGGGGAAGAAACACTGAAGCTTTCTTT
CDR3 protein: CASSQDWGRNTEAFF

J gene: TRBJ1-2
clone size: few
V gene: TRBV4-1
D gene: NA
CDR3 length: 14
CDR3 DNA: TGCGCCAGCAGCCAAGTCCCAGGGCACTATGGCTACACCTTC
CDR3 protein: CASSQVPGHYGYTF

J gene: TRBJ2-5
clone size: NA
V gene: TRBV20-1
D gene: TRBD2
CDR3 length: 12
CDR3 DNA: TGCAGTGCGTTGGGGGGGCAAGAGACCCAGTACTTC
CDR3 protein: CSALGGQETQYF

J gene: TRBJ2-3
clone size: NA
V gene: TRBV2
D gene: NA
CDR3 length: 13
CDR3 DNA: TGTGCCAGCAGTTGGGGACGCACAGATACGCAGTATTTT
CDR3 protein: CASSWGRTDTQYF

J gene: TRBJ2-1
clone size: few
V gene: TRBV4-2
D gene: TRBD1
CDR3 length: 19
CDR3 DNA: TGTGCCAGCAGCCAGGAGTGGGGGCCACAGGGGGCGAAGTACAATGAGCAGTTCTTC
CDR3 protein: CASSQEWGPQGAKYNEQFF

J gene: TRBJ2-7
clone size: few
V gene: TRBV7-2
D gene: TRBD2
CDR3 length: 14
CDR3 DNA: TGTGCCAGCAGCGGAAGGACTAGCGTAGTTGAGCAGTACTTC
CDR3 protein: CASSGRTSVVEQYF

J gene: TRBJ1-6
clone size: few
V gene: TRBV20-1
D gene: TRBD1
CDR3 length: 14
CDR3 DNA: TGCAGTGCTAGAGAGGGGTCAGGGGGTTCACCCCTCCACTTT
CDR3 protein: CSAREGSGGSPLHF

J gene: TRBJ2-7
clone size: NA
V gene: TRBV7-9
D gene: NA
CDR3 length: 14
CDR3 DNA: TGTGCCAGCAGTCCTATCAAATCGCTATACGAGCAGTACTTC
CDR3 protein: CASSPIKSLYEQYF

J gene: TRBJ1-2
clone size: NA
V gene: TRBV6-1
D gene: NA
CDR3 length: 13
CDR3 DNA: TGTGCCAGCAGTGCCGGCACCTACTATGGCTACACCTTC
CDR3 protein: CASSAGTYYGYTF

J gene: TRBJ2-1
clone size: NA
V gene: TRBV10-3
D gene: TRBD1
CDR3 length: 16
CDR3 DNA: TGTGCCATCAGTGCCCCGGACAGGGGAGGCGTGGAGGAGCAGTTCTTC
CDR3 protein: CAISAPDRGGVEEQFF

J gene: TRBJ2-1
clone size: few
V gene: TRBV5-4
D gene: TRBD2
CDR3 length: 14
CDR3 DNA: TGTGCCAGCAGCTTCAGCGGGGTAGCCAATGAGCAGTTCTTC
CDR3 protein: CASSFSGVANEQFF

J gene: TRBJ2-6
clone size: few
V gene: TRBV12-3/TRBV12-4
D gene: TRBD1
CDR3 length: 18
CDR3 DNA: TGTGCCAGCAGTTTCGCAGGGGGCGTGGGAGCTGGGGCCAACGTCCTGACTTTC
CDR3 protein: CASSFAGGVGAGANVLTF

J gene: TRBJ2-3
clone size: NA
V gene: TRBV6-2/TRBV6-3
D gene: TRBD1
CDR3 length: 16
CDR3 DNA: TGTGCCAGCAGCCGACCCCGGACAGGGGGCACAGATACGCAGTATTTT
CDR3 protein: CASSRPRTGGTDTQYF

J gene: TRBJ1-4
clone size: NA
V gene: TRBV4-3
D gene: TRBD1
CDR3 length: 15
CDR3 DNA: TGCGCCAGCAGCCATCAGGGGACAGCTAATGAAAAACTGTTTTTT
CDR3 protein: CASSHQGTANEKLFF

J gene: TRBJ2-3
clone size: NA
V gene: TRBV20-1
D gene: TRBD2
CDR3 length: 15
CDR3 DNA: TGCAGTGCTCCTACCACTAGCGGGCTCACAGATACGCAGTATTTT
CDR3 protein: CSAPTTSGLTDTQYF

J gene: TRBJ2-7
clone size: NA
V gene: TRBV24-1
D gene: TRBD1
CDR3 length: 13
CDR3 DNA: TGTGCCACCAGTGATGGGGACAGGGCCGAGCAGTACTTC
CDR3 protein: CATSDGDRAEQYF

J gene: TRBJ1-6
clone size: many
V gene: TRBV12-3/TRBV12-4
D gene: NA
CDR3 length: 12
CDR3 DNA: TGTGCCAGCAGCCTCATCCCTTCACCCCTCCACTTT
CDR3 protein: CASSLIPSPLHF

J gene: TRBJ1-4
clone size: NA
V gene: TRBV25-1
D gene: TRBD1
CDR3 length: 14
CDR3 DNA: TGTGCCAGCAGGGACAGGGGGGTACGAGAAAAACTGTTTTTT
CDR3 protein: CASRDRGVREKLFF